The present entry profiles one TCR beta chain with its context. Antigen: not known. Each CDR3 protein is one row after TCRdb ran MiXCR on the RT-PCR reads. The repertoire consists of about 700,000 distinct CDR3 sequences, with 15% to 19% occurring once and the leading ten covering 11%. This specimen belongs to a study of response to subunit inactivated influenza vaccine. The study, taken as a whole, reports: It was the authors' suggestion that each seasonal influenza vaccination recruits few new T cells.

The starting material was PBMCs from blood, obtained 11 to 12 days after vaccination. This sequence was found in a man aged 50 to 59 who received an inactivated influenza vaccine.

This CDR3 is CASGLGGEAFF. The CDR3 bases are TGTGCTAGTGGTTTGGGGGGTGAAGCTTTCTTT. The chain links TRBV12-5 to TRBJ1-1; no reliable D call. Looked up from germline, CDR1 is LGHNT and CDR2 is FRNRAP. Between the trimmed V and J ends, which lost 1 base and 7 bases, there was a span of 4 bases. CDR3 length equals 11 residues. Full variable domain (rest looked up from reference TRBV12-5 and TRBJ1-1): DARVTQTPRHKVTEMGQEVTMRCQPILGHNTVFWYRQTMMQGLELLAYFRNRAPLDDSGMPKDRFSAEMPDATLATLKIQPSEPRDSAVYFCASGLGGEAFFGQGTRLTVV.